One and the same sample provided the 15 T cell receptor beta chains below, sequenced in a study of blood T cells in healthy people across ages. Primed by a sample-barcoded 5' primer and a J-beta primer mix, a second PCR proceeded for about 7 to 11 cycles. TCRdb itself ran the 5' RACE reads through MiXCR, one entry per CDR3 protein. In the table there are about 1,800,000 distinct CDR3 sequences, 28% of which are singletons. Sequenced material: blood. Receptors were obtained from a woman aged 25 to 39 in good health.

This clonotype has a handful of counts. V usage is TRBV27 and J usage is TRBJ2-5; TRBD1 or TRBD2 may be the D gene (5 bases each). CDR1 MNHEY and CDR2 SMNVEV come from the germline V gene (reference sequence). The germline V and J ends were trimmed by 6 bases and 2 bases, with 13 bases remaining between them. The CDR3 runs 14 residues. CDR3 in amino acids: CASSPRGRQETQYF. CDR3 coding DNA: TGTGCCAGCAGCCCGAGGGGCAGGCAAGAGACCCAGTACTTC.

The J gene is TRBJ2-5, the V gene TRBV2; D might be TRBD2 (5 bases). CDR1 is SNHLY, CDR2 FYNNEI, per germline. CDR3 length equals 13 residues. The V end was cut by 7 bases, the J end by 4 bases, with 13 bases between. The CDR3 DNA is TGTGCCAGCACAGTCGAGGGTGGAGAGACCCAGTACTTC. Translating gives CASTVEGGETQYF.

This clonotype was seen a few times. This rearrangement joins TRBV21-1 to TRBJ1-4; the table's D call TRBD1 went unverified against the DNA. TRBV21-1 is given as a pseudogene. The CDR3 is 13 amino acids. The CDR3 sequence: CASSKEGEEKLFF. CDR3 DNA sequence: TGTGCCAGCAGCAAAGAGGGGGAGGAAAAACTGTTTTTT.

Ten or more counts support this clonotype. CDR3 amino acids: CASSNRGPSTDTQYF. As DNA, the CDR3 is TGTGCCAGCAGCAACAGGGGCCCTAGCACAGATACGCAGTATTTT. V usage is TRBV7-6 and J usage is TRBJ2-3, with 7 bases lining up with TRBD1. Germline CDR1 reads SGHVS; CDR2 reads FNYEAQ. The CDR3 is 15 residues long. Unmatched junction bases numbered 5, after V lost 5 bases and J lost 0 bases.

DNA for the CDR3: TGTGCCAGCAGTGACCTGATCATGCTAAGGGAGTTGGAAGAGACCCAGTACTTC. This sequence encodes CASSDLIMLRELEETQYF. The chain links TRBV6-1 to TRBJ2-5; maybe TRBD2 (5 bases). V dropped 3 bases and J dropped 3 bases, with 23 bases sitting between them. This CDR3 has 18 residues. Germline CDR1 and CDR2: MNHNS and SASEGT.

J is TRBJ2-7 and V is TRBV20-1, with 9 bases lining up with TRBD2. J was trimmed by 7 bases and V by 0 bases; bases with no gene match: 10. Looked up from germline, CDR1 is DFQATT and CDR2 is SNEGSKA (reference sequence). The CDR3 is 15 amino acids. CDR3 in DNA: TGCAGTGCTAGAGATTCAGCGGGAGGACGGAGTGAGCAGTACTTC. Its translation: CSARDSAGGRSEQYF.

Concerning this clonotype: This may be a read error: a much more frequent sequence differs by one nucleotide. In DNA, the CDR3 is TGTGCCAGCAGCAAGGACATGAACACTGAAGCTTTCTTT. It specifies CASSKDMNTEAFF. This rearrangement joins TRBV9 to TRBJ1-1; a possible D gene is TRBD1 (5 bases). V dropped 4 bases and J dropped 0 bases, with 7 bases sitting between them. Germline CDR1 and CDR2: SGDLS and YYNGEE. The CDR3 is 13 amino acids.

The chain couples TRBV12-3 or TRBV12-4 to TRBJ1-6; 12 nucleotides match TRBD1. Trimming took 5 bases from V and 2 from J; bases not matched to a gene: 7. The CDR3 sequence is 18 residues long. CDR3 DNA: TGTGCCAGCAGTCCCACTGGGACAGGGGGCGCCTATAATTCACCCCTCCACTTT. Protein sequence: CASSPTGTGGAYNSPLHF.

This clonotype has only a few counts. V and J are TRBV27 and TRBJ2-7; maybe TRBD1 (5 bases). Per germline, CDR1 MNHEY and CDR2 SMNVEV (reference sequence). The CDR3 runs to 14 residues. Trimming pared 5 bases from V and 5 bases from J, leaving 16 bases between. CDR3 nucleotide sequence: TGTGCCAGCAGTCTCAGGGATGCCCTCCACGAGCAGTACTTC. Amino acids: CASSLRDALHEQYF.

This clonotype appeared a few times. The gene calls are TRBV5-1 and TRBJ2-3; TRBD2 might be the D (5 bases). CDR1 is SGHRS and CDR2 is YFSETQ in the germline V gene. V dropped 5 bases and J dropped 0 bases, with 13 bases sitting between them. The CDR3 consists of 15 residues. The CDR3 loop reads CASRFESGSTDTQYF. The CDR3 DNA reads TGCGCCAGCAGGTTCGAAAGCGGTAGCACAGATACGCAGTATTTT.

The gene calls are TRBV5-6 and TRBJ1-2, with TRBD1 as a possible D gene (6 bases). Germline-derived CDR1 and CDR2 are SGHDT and YYEEEE. V dropped 4 bases and J dropped 5 bases, with 24 bases sitting between them. The CDR3 has 17 amino acids. In DNA, the CDR3 is TGTGCCAGCAGCCGCAGGGGAGCACTGGGTAGCTTTTATGGCTACACCTTC. Translating it yields CASSRRGALGSFYGYTF.

The chain couples TRBV25-1 to TRBJ1-1; 10 bases are shared with TRBD1. The CDR3 totals 16 residues. Trimming at V came to 4 bases and at J to 6 bases, leaving 11 bases not matched to a gene. Germline-derived CDR1 and CDR2 are MGHDK and SYGVNS. This CDR3 is CASSAQMDRGSPEAFF. As DNA, the CDR3 is TGTGCCAGCAGTGCCCAGATGGACAGGGGGAGTCCTGAAGCTTTCTTT.

This clonotype appeared a single time. A single base separates this from a much larger clone, so it may be a read error. The genes are TRBV5-1 and TRBJ2-7; weak D call: TRBD1 (6 bases). This CDR3 is built from 16 residues. CDR1 and CDR2 (germline): SGHRS, YFSETQ. V was trimmed by 5 bases and J by 12 bases, leaving 30 bases between them. The CDR3 DNA follows: TGCGCCAGCAGGTTAGCCGCCGGACAGCGACAAGAGACCCGGTACTTC. The encoded protein is CASRLAAGQRQETRYF.

As to this clonotype: At one end, the junction sequence differs from germline, possibly due to a read error. J is TRBJ2-1 and V is TRBV7-2, with TRBD2 as a possible D gene (5 bases). The CDR3 is 16 amino acids. Germline values: CDR1 SGHTA, CDR2 FQGNSA. The CDR3 DNA reads as TGCGCCAGCAGCTTAGCGATCTCCCAAGCCCAAAATGAGCAGTTCTTC. Amino acid sequence: CASSLAISQAQNEQFF.

This clonotype appeared a few times. The chain combines TRBV6-5 with TRBJ2-6, with D unresolved. The CDR3 contains 14 residues. The germline V and J ends were trimmed by 11 bases and 0 bases, with 11 bases remaining between them. Germline CDR1 reads MNHEY; CDR2 reads SVGAGI. The CDR3 nucleotides are TGTGCCGCCCGGCGTGGCTCTGGGGCCAACGTCCTGACTTTC. This translates into CAARRGSGANVLTF.